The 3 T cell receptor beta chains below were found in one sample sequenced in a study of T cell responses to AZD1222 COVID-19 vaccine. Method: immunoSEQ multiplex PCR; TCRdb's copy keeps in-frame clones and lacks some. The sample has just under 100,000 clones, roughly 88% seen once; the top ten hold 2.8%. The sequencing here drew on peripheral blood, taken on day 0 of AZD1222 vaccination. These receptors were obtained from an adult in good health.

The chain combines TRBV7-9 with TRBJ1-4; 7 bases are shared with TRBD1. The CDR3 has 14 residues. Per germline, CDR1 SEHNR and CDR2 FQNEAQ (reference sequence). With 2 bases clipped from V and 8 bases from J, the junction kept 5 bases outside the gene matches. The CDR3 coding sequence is TGTGCCAGCAGCTTAACAGGGGAAGGAGAAAAACTGTTTTTT. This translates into CASSLTGEGEKLFF.

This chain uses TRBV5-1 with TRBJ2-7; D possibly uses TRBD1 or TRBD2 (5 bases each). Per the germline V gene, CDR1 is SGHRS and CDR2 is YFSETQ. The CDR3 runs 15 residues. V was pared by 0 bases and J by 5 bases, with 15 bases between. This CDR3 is CASSLEPGPGHEQYF. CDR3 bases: TGCGCCAGCAGCTTGGAACCGGGACCGGGACACGAGCAGTACTTC.

The CDR3 sequence is CSGGLRSSTDTQYF. CDR3 bases: TGCAGCGGGGGACTCCGATCTAGCACAGATACGCAGTATTTT. The chain carries TRBV29-1 and TRBJ2-3, with D possibly being TRBD2 (6 bases). Germline V gene data show CDR1 as SQVTM and CDR2 as ANQGSEA. The CDR3 contains 14 residues. V lost 7 bases and J lost 0, with 14 bases in between.